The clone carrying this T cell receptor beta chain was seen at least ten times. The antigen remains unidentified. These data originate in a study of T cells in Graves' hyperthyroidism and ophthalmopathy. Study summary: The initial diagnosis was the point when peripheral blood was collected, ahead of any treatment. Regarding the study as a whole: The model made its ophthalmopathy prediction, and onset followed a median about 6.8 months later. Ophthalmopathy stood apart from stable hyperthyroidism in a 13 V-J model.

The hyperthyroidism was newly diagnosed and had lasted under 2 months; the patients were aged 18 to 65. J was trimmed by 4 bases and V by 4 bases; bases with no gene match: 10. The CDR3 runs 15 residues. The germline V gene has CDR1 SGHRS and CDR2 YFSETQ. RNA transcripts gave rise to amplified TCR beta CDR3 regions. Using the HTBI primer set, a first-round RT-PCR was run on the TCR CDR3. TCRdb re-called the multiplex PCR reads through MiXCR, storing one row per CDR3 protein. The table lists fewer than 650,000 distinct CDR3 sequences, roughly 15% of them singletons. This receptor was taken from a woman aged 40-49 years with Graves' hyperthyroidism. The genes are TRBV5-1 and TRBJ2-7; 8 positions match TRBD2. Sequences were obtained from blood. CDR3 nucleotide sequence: TGCGCCAGCAGCCCCTCAAGCGGGAGTGGATACGAGCAGTACTTC. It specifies CASSPSSGSGYEQYF.